Following are 10 T cell receptor beta chains from one sample sequenced in a study of T cell repertoires in cytomegalovirus infection. TCRdb passed the reads through MiXCR, listing each CDR3 protein once. The sample records hundreds of thousands of distinct CDR3 sequences, about 10% being singletons. Sequenced material: PBMCs. These receptors came from a human donor in good health (CMV status not recorded). Some clones in this sample may be carry-over from other donors' samples.

The rearrangement links TRBV18 to TRBJ2-4; a possible D gene is TRBD1 (6 bases). The germline V and J ends were trimmed by 3 bases and 2 bases, with 11 bases remaining between them. The CDR3 extends over 15 amino acids. CDR1 is KGHSH and CDR2 is LQKENI in the germline V gene. The CDR3 spells CASSPLQGTKNIQYF. CDR3 in DNA: TGTGCCAGCTCACCCCTACAGGGAACCAAAAACATTCAGTACTTC.

This clonotype has more than one count but fewer than ten. The CDR3 nucleotides read TGTGCCAGCAGCCAAGGGGGACAGGGATTGAATGGCTACACCTTC. The encoded protein is CASSQGGQGLNGYTF. The chain couples TRBV3-1 to TRBJ1-2; 9 positions agree with TRBD1. The CDR3 spans 15 residues. V lost 1 base and J lost 6; bases outside the gene matches: 6. Germline-derived CDR1 and CDR2 are LGHDT and YNNKEL (reference sequence).

There are many counts of this clonotype. The chain uses TRBV20-1 and TRBJ2-7; a weak D match, TRBD1 (5 bases). Germline V gene lookup returns CDR1 DFQATT and CDR2 SNEGSKA (reference sequence). There are 14 residues in the CDR3. The V gene lost 5 bases and the J gene lost 5 bases, with 19 bases spanning the gap. CDR3 sequence reads: CSAESAPQGDEQYF. CDR3 nucleotides: TGCAGTGCTGAATCGGCCCCCCAGGGCGACGAGCAGTACTTC.

Regarding this clonotype: The junction and the germline gene differ at one end; a read error may be behind it. The chain couples TRBV27 to TRBJ2-7, with D possibly TRBD2 on 6 matching bases. This CDR3 spans 12 amino acids. Germline-derived CDR1 and CDR2 are MNHEY and SMNVEV (reference sequence). CDR3 sequence reads: CASRGGGYGQYF. The CDR3 nucleotides are TGTGCCAGCAGGGGAGGAGGCTACGGGCAGTACTTC.

In this sample, this clonotype turned up many times. CDR3 in DNA: TGTGCCAGCAGCTCCCGACAGGGGGACTATGGCTACGAGCAGTACTTC. Translating gives CASSSRQGDYGYEQYF. V gene TRBV7-2 combines with J gene TRBJ2-7; TRBD1 aligns across 9 bases. The V gene's germline CDR1 is SGHTA and CDR2 FQGNSA. The CDR3 covers 16 residues. The V and J ends lost 4 bases and 3 bases, in that order; junction bases with no gene match: 10.

This clonotype was observed many times. The V gene is TRBV10-3, the J gene TRBJ1-5; 9 bases are a match to TRBD1. J gave up 2 bases and V 5 bases, and 1 base lay outside the gene matches. Per germline, CDR1 ENHRY and CDR2 SYGVKD. This CDR3 has 14 residues. This CDR3 is CAISRQGGNQPQHF. CDR3 nucleotide sequence: TGTGCCATCAGTAGACAGGGGGGCAATCAGCCCCAGCATTTT.

The sample holds many counts of this clonotype. The rearrangement links TRBV11-2 to TRBJ2-6; weak D call: TRBD2 (6 bases). The CDR3 runs to 17 residues. The germline V gene encodes CDR1 SGHAT and CDR2 FQNNGV. Between the trimmed V and J ends, which lost 8 bases and 3 bases, there was a span of 20 bases. CDR3 sequence (DNA): TGTGCCAGCTGTTGTTCCGATTCGGGGGTTGGGGCCAACGTCCTGACTTTC. Encoded protein: CASCCSDSGVGANVLTF. Full variable domain (rest looked up from reference TRBV11-2 and TRBJ2-6): EAGVAQSPRYKIIEKRQSVAFWCNPISGHATLYWYQQILGQGPKLLIQFQNNGVVDDSQLPKDRFSAERLKGVDSTLKIQPAKLEDSAVYLCASCCSDSGVGANVLTFGAGSRLTVL.

This clonotype was seen more than once but under ten times. A junction end diverges from the germline sequence, so it may reflect a read error. The gene calls are TRBV4-1 and TRBJ1-4, with a weak D call TRBD1 (5 bases). This CDR3 comprises 13 residues. Germline lookup yields CDR1 MGHRA and CDR2 YSYEKL. CDR3 sequence reads: CASSQGAGEKLFF. In nucleotides, the CDR3 is TGTGCCAGCAGCCAAGGGGCGGGTGAAAAACTGTTTTTT.

This clonotype was detected only a few times. The chain carries TRBV5-4 and TRBJ2-7, with D perhaps being TRBD1 or TRBD2 (5 bases each). This CDR3 is 15 amino acids long. Per germline, CDR1 SGHNT and CDR2 YYREEE (reference sequence). With 1 base removed from V and 0 bases from J, the gap between germline ends came to 11 bases. In DNA, the CDR3 is TGTGCCAGCAGCTTGCCGGCAGGGAGCTCCTACGAGCAGTACTTC. Protein product: CASSLPAGSSYEQYF.

The rearrangement links TRBV7-6 to TRBJ1-3, with a weak D call TRBD1 (6 bases). Germline CDR1 reads SGHVS; CDR2 reads FNYEAQ. V was shortened by 5 bases and J by 0 bases, with 17 bases between the two germline ends. The CDR3 consists of 17 residues. CDR3 nucleotides: TGTGCCAGCAGCCCTCGCGACAGGCCAGGCTCTGGAAACACCATATATTTT. Its protein is CASSPRDRPGSGNTIYF.